Below, one TCR beta chain is given with its context. Its antigen is unknown. 60 Vbeta and 13 Jbeta primers were used in PCR. TCRdb's table, derived via immunoSEQ multiplex PCR, lists solely in-frame clones and lacks some. The sample holds some 200,000 clones, roughly 80% seen once. Nominal health characterized the donors when sampled, though unrecorded immune exposures were likely. The data originate from a study of cytomegalovirus exposure and HLA in healthy donors. The CDR3 spans 16 residues. Germline V gene data show CDR1 as MNHEY and CDR2 as SMNVEV (reference sequence). Overall study results and limits: CMV serostatus alone was available as immune exposure information. For most subjects, TCR beta sequences were reported to predict HLA-A and HLA-B alleles with accuracy.

Sequencing input: PBMCs. The V and J genes are TRBV27 and TRBJ2-5; 14 bases line up with TRBD2. The DNA end is a closer match to TRBJ2-7, so the J assignment may be wrong. The receptor comes from a woman aged 18 to 35 in good health and CMV-seronegative. The CDR3 loop reads CASSSRLAGGPYEQYF. Here the CDR3 DNA reads TGTGCCAGCAGTTCGAGACTAGCGGGAGGGCCCTACGAGCAGTACTTC.